The 10 T cell receptor beta chains in this list originate from one sample, sequenced in a study of T cell clones after liver transplantation. Sequencing used immunoSEQ multiplex PCR; TCRdb keeps in-frame clones, though not all of them. This repertoire shows about 51,000 clones, approximately 87% found once; its top ten account for about 15%. Sequences were derived from CD8+ T cells from blood, sampled 12 months after liver transplant. These receptors were obtained from a human patient who received a liver transplant. Some T cells may be provided by the graft donor.

The V gene is TRBV28, the J gene TRBJ1-2; perhaps TRBD1 as D (5 bases). Germline assignment: CDR1 MDHEN and CDR2 SYDVKM. The germline V and J ends were trimmed by 4 bases and 4 bases, with 10 bases remaining between them. This CDR3 is 13 amino acids long. The CDR3: CASSWEGPYGYTF. The CDR3, as DNA: TGTGCCAGCAGTTGGGAGGGGCCCTATGGCTACACCTTC.

This rearrangement joins TRBV27 to TRBJ2-1; a weak D match, TRBD1 (5 bases). Between the trimmed V and J ends, which lost 6 bases and 8 bases, there was a span of 11 bases. Germline V gives CDR1 MNHEY, CDR2 SMNVEV (reference sequence). This CDR3 has 12 residues. The DNA for the CDR3 is TGTGCCAGCAGAAGGGGTATCCATGAGCAGTTCTTC. Residues: CASRRGIHEQFF.

The chain links TRBV4-1 to TRBJ2-7; 9 bases map to TRBD2. Trimming took 6 bases from V and 4 from J; bases not matched to a gene: 13. Germline CDR1 reads MGHRA; CDR2 reads YSYEKL. The CDR3 spans 16 residues. CDR3 region: CASSPRVQTSGYEQYF. CDR3 in DNA: TGCGCCAGCAGTCCAAGGGTCCAGACTAGCGGTTACGAGCAGTACTTC.

The chain employs TRBV28 and TRBJ2-2, with 8 positions matching TRBD1. The CDR3 sequence is 15 residues long. Germline assignment: CDR1 MDHEN and CDR2 SYDVKM. V dropped 6 bases and J dropped 7; count of bases not matched to a gene: 10. In nucleotides, the CDR3 is TGTGCCAGCAGATTACAGGGGGGAGGTCACGGGGAGCTGTTTTTT. Its protein is CASRLQGGGHGELFF. Together with reference TRBV28 and TRBJ2-2, the CDR3 gives the full variable domain: DVKVTQSSRYLVKRTGEKVFLECVQDMDHENMFWYRQDPGLGLRLIYFSYDVKMKEKGDIPEGYSVSREKKERFSLILESASTNQTSMYLCASRLQGGGHGELFFGEGSRLTVL.

This clone has just one count. This sequence joins TRBV5-4 and TRBJ2-2; D is perhaps TRBD2 (6 bases). The V and J ends lost 10 bases and 2 bases respectively, with 18 bases between them. Per germline, CDR1 SGHNT and CDR2 YYREEE (reference sequence). The length of the CDR3 is 15 residues. Written as DNA, the CDR3 is TGTGCCTCTGGGCCATCGGGACTTAACACCGGGGAGCTGTTTTTT. It codes for CASGPSGLNTGELFF.

J is TRBJ2-1 and V is TRBV27; 8 positions match TRBD1. Germline V CDR1 and CDR2: MNHEY, SMNVEV (reference sequence). The CDR3 contains 14 residues. Trimming at V came to 3 bases and at J to 8 bases, leaving 6 bases not matched to a gene. The CDR3 protein is CASSFQGAFYEQFF. The DNA for the CDR3 is TGTGCCAGCAGTTTCCAGGGGGCTTTTTATGAGCAGTTCTTC.

A word on this clone: The same CDR3 also results from other DNA sequences found in this sample. The gene calls are TRBV27 and TRBJ2-5; the D is unclear. Germline CDR1 MNHEY, CDR2 SMNVEV (reference sequence). This CDR3 has 12 amino acids. V shed 5 bases and J shed 0 bases, with 4 bases lying between them. The CDR3 sequence is CASSLNQETQYF. The CDR3 DNA follows: TGTGCCAGCAGTCTAAACCAAGAGACCCAGTACTTC.

V usage is TRBV7-9 and J usage is TRBJ2-7, with unresolved D. CDR3 length equals 14 residues. CDR1 and CDR2 from the germline V gene are SEHNR and FQNEAQ (reference sequence). The germline V and J ends were trimmed by 1 base and 6 bases, with 13 bases remaining between them. The CDR3 region is CASSLDPEWGEQYF. CDR3 DNA sequence: TGTGCCAGCAGCTTAGATCCCGAATGGGGCGAGCAGTACTTC.

The rearrangement joins TRBV11-2 to TRBJ2-1; 7 nucleotides line up with TRBD1. The CDR3 sequence is 14 residues long. Trimming took 3 bases from V and 4 from J; bases not matched to a gene: 3. Germline-derived CDR1 and CDR2 are SGHAT and FQNNGV. The CDR3 region is CASSFLTGYNEQFF. The CDR3 DNA reads TGTGCCAGCAGCTTTTTGACAGGGTACAATGAGCAGTTCTTC. The entire variable domain, with the rest obtained from reference TRBV11-2 and TRBJ2-1, is as follows: EAGVAQSPRYKIIEKRQSVAFWCNPISGHATLYWYQQILGQGPKLLIQFQNNGVVDDSQLPKDRFSAERLKGVDSTLKIQPAKLEDSAVYLCASSFLTGYNEQFFGPGTRLTVL.

This clone was found once. The chain combines TRBV27 with TRBJ1-4; the D gene is possibly TRBD1 (6 bases). The CDR3 loop spans 13 amino acids. CDR1 MNHEY and CDR2 SMNVEV come from the germline V gene (reference sequence). V gave up 8 bases and J gave up 5 bases, with 12 bases separating them. This chain's CDR3 is CASRDIGNEKLFF. The DNA of the CDR3 is TGTGCCAGCCGGGACATAGGGAATGAAAAACTGTTTTTT.